This T cell receptor beta chain was captured in a study of blood T cell repertoires in COVID-19 (dated by TCRdb to about 2020). For the wider study: Samples from collaborators originated in the United States, Italy and Spain and spanned both the acute and convalescent phases of COVID-19. The prospective study material was composed of cDNA or gDNA derived from T cells, B-cell-depleted T cells, or PBMCs. The dataset comprised deeply sampled blood TCRbeta repertoires from subjects exposed to, actively infected with, or recovered from COVID-19. The repertoires were made available in a free public database intended to serve as a resource for research on the immune response to SARS-CoV-2. The samples were drawn from two sources: the first 160 participants of the ongoing ImmuneRACE study, and 1,200 or so subjects contributed by 6 global collaborators. Sample metadata almost always included a de-identified subject ID, COVID-19 status, age in years and sex. Where available, HLA class I and class II types were obtained from metadata supplied by the sample provider rather than from assay-based typing.

Enrolling through a virtual design, the prospective study's participants ranged in age from roughly 18 to 89 years and lived across roughly 23 United States geographic areas. To assign participants to cohorts, the prospective study relied on clinical history that participants themselves reported in a screening survey and a study questionnaire. ImmuneRACE Cohort 3 recovered participants were defined by two consecutive negative NP/OP PCR tests, healthcare professional clearance, or symptom resolution. In the prospective study, mobile phlebotomists collected whole blood, serum and a nasopharyngeal or oropharyngeal swab from each participant. Participants in the prospective study had the option to provide additional blood draws and questionnaires over an approximately 2-month period. Before DNA extraction, prospective study blood samples were shipped either frozen or at room temperature. CDR1 and CDR2, looked up from the germline V gene, are MGHRA and YSYEKL. From the cysteine up to the phenylalanine, the CDR3 has a length of 17 residues. Only the CDR3 part of the read is kept: 51 bases, read in frame from the first base. V lost 4 bases and J lost 0 bases; the stretch between them is 18 bases long.

On this clone itself: Its antigen remains undetermined. No base quality information exists; no much larger clone differs at one position.

The immunoSEQ Assay, a bias-controlled multiplex PCR, was used to amplify TCRbeta CDR3 regions from genomic DNA. On the study's bioinformatics: The number of nucleated cells in each sample was estimated from the amplification of reference gene primers within the assay. Sequence reads were collapsed and filtered to measure the absolute abundance of every unique TCRbeta CDR3 rearrangement. For each sample, productive Simpson clonality was calculated as the square root of Simpson's diversity index across productive rearrangements. TCRdb took over this immuneACCESS table, retaining in-frame rearrangements with V and J assigned. Such tables are incomplete; in checked studies, under half of the missing clones stem from an unresolved V gene, and the remainder is unexplained. That table gives V, J and clone size, and the DNA gave D and trimming. The sample profile shows fewer than 400,000 clones; around nine tenths of them were found once. Together, the top ten hold less than 5.5% of the sample.

The study at large found these results: Clinical and demographic metadata were provided uncurated, with the amount varying by source and participant.

Material: PBMCs or T cells enriched from blood (not recorded which). This sequence was found in a man aged 30-40 years who had recovered from COVID-19. The rearranged chain carries TRBV4-1 and TRBJ1-1; TRBD1 might be the D gene, on 5 matching bases. The CDR3: CASSLLKGKGLNTEAFF. At the DNA level, the sequence is TGCGCCAGCAGCCTCCTTAAGGGGAAGGGCCTGAACACTGAAGCTTTCTTT.